The 26 T cell receptor beta chains below come from one sample, sequenced in a study of patients and donors after allogeneic stem cell transplantation. TCRdb fed the RT-PCR reads into MiXCR, producing one record per CDR3 protein. The sample records about a million distinct CDR3 sequences, more than 15% being singletons. The sample consisted of blood, either unsorted or a sorted T cell fraction (not recorded which). These TCRs come from a human donor who was either an allogeneic HSCT recipient or a stem cell or donor lymphocyte infusion donor (not recorded which). It is not recorded whose cells these are; they may come from a transplant donor.

V and J are TRBV7-6 and TRBJ2-5; TRBD2 might be the D (6 bases). This CDR3 spans 15 amino acids. Germline CDR1 is SGHVS and CDR2 is FNYEAQ. The germline V and J ends were trimmed by 3 bases and 3 bases, with 14 bases remaining between them. The CDR3 loop reads CASSFRRDSKETQYF. The CDR3 DNA reads TGTGCCAGCAGCTTCCGCCGGGACTCCAAAGAGACCCAGTACTTC.

The rearrangement joins TRBV11-3 to TRBJ1-6; a possible D gene is TRBD1 (6 bases). From germline, CDR1 is SGHNT and CDR2 YENEEA. Deletions cut 5 bases from V and 9 bases from J, with 14 bases between. The CDR3 covers 14 residues. CDR3 region: CASSPPRGTSPLHF. CDR3 DNA: TGTGCCAGCAGCCCCCCTAGGGGGACTTCACCCCTCCACTTT.

This clonotype was detected a few times. The chain carries TRBV7-2 and TRBJ2-7, with D possibly matching TRBD1 (6 bases). This CDR3 contains 13 residues. The V gene lost 5 bases and the J gene lost 7 bases, with 15 bases spanning the gap. Germline CDR1 is SGHTA and CDR2 is FQGNSA. DNA of the CDR3: TGTGCCAGCAGCCAAAACAGGGCTAGTGAGCAGTACTTC. It specifies CASSQNRASEQYF.

This clonotype was seen many times. V gene TRBV12-3 or TRBV12-4 combines with J gene TRBJ2-1, with D tentatively TRBD1 (6 bases). This CDR3 has 17 residues. V lost 3 bases and J 0 bases, leaving 15 bases between the germline ends. CDR3 in amino acids: CASSLGAPFGSYNEQFF. The CDR3 nucleotides are TGTGCCAGCAGTTTGGGGGCCCCCTTCGGCTCCTACAATGAGCAGTTCTTC.

There are a few counts of this clonotype. The chain recombines TRBV11-2 with TRBJ2-7; D is possibly TRBD1 (6 bases). Germline V gene lookup returns CDR1 SGHAT and CDR2 FQNNGV. This CDR3 comprises 15 residues. The V and J ends lost 5 bases and 3 bases respectively, with 17 bases between them. This chain's CDR3 is CASSPQGLDRYEQYF. The DNA of the CDR3 is TGTGCCAGCAGCCCGCAGGGGCTCGACCGCTACGAGCAGTACTTC.

This clonotype was found many times. The chain uses TRBV4-3 and TRBJ2-1; TRBD2 matches 7 bases. Trimming removed 2 bases from V and 8 bases from J; junction bases left unmatched: 6. This CDR3 is 14 amino acids long. CDR1 is LGHNA and CDR2 is YSLEER in the germline V gene. The CDR3, as DNA: TGCGCCAGCAGCCAATTTGGGGCGGGGGATGAGCAGTTCTTC. Protein product: CASSQFGAGDEQFF.

Ten or more counts support this clonotype. The junction departs from the called germline gene at one end, perhaps through a read error. The V and J genes are TRBV7-3 and TRBJ2-3; D is possibly TRBD2 (5 bases). CDR1 SGHTA and CDR2 FQGTGA come from the germline V gene. The CDR3 consists of 15 residues. The CDR3 protein is CASSLIGGSTDTQYF. The DNA for the CDR3 is TGTGCCAGCAGTTTAATAGGCGGGAGCACAGATACGCAGTATTTT.

The chain joins TRBV7-2 to TRBJ2-7; perhaps TRBD1 as D (7 bases). Trimming cost V 1 base and J 5 bases, with 15 bases left between them. Germline-derived CDR1 and CDR2 are SGHTA and FQGNSA. This CDR3 is 15 amino acids long. The CDR3 reads CASSLGVRGVNEQYF. In nucleotides, the CDR3 is TGTGCCAGCAGCTTAGGCGTCAGGGGGGTTAACGAGCAGTACTTC.

This clonotype was observed a handful of times. The chain has TRBV7-9 and TRBJ2-7, with 8 bases lining up with TRBD2. Trimming cost V 1 base and J 3 bases; bases outside gene matches: 5. The germline gives CDR1 SEHNR, CDR2 FQNEAQ (reference sequence). The CDR3 has 15 amino acids. In DNA form, the CDR3 reads TGTGCCAGCAGCTTAGGAGGGACTAGGAACTACGAGCAGTACTTC. This encodes CASSLGGTRNYEQYF.

The sample holds many counts of this clonotype. The chain has TRBV29-1 and TRBJ2-5; the match to TRBD2 covers 7 bases. Germline V gene lookup returns CDR1 SQVTM and CDR2 ANQGSEA. The CDR3 covers 13 residues. The V gene end was trimmed by 7 bases and the J gene end by 4 bases; junction bases not matched to a gene: 9. CDR3 residues: CSAGPGGGETQYF. The DNA of the CDR3 is TGCAGCGCCGGACCGGGGGGTGGAGAGACCCAGTACTTC.

V gene TRBV18 combines with J gene TRBJ2-7; the match to TRBD1 covers 8 bases. J gave up 4 bases and V 6 bases, and 11 bases lay outside the gene matches. The CDR3 sequence is 15 residues long. Germline values: CDR1 KGHSH, CDR2 LQKENI. CDR3 bases: TGTGCCAGCTCCCTAGGACAGGGTGAAATTTACGAGCAGTACTTC. Translating gives CASSLGQGEIYEQYF.

V is TRBV5-1 and J is TRBJ2-1; TRBD2 matches 9 bases. With 0 bases clipped from V and 0 bases from J, the junction kept 7 bases outside the gene matches. Germline V lookup: CDR1 SGHRS, CDR2 YFSETQ. CDR3 length: 18 amino acids. The CDR3 reads CASSLGSGGLSSYNEQFF. CDR3 nucleotide sequence: TGCGCCAGCAGCTTGGGTAGCGGGGGCCTGAGCTCCTACAATGAGCAGTTCTTC.

Many counts were recorded for this clonotype. The chain links TRBV29-1 to TRBJ1-1; 7 bases agree with TRBD1. The CDR3 spans 13 residues. Unmatched junction bases numbered 4, after V lost 5 bases and J lost 1 base. The V gene's germline CDR1 is SQVTM and CDR2 ANQGSEA. The CDR3 nucleotides read TGCAGCGTTCCGGGACAGAGGAACACTGAAGCTTTCTTT. It is translated as CSVPGQRNTEAFF. The whole variable domain, filled in from reference TRBV29-1 and TRBJ1-1, reads SAVISQKPSRDICQRGTSLTIQCQVDSQVTMMFWYRQQPGQSLTLIATANQGSEATYESGFVIDKFPISRPNLTFSTLTVSNMSPEDSSIYLCSVPGQRNTEAFFGQGTRLTVV.

This clonotype appeared a few times. The chain couples TRBV12-3 or TRBV12-4 to TRBJ2-5, with D possibly being TRBD2 (5 bases). This CDR3 contains 13 residues. V gave up 6 bases and J gave up 7 bases, with 15 bases separating them. DNA of the CDR3: TGTGCCAGCAGCCCGAGGGAAGGCGGGACCCAGTACTTC. The encoded protein is CASSPREGGTQYF.

The table lists this clonotype with a few counts. The V gene is TRBV27, the J gene TRBJ2-3; D not resolved. V lost 7 bases, J lost 2 bases, and 10 bases lay in between. Germline assignment: CDR1 MNHEY and CDR2 SMNVEV (reference sequence). The CDR3 consists of 13 residues. The CDR3 nucleotides are TGTGCCAGCAAACAAACGGTCACAGATACGCAGTATTTT. Amino acids: CASKQTVTDTQYF.

This rearrangement joins TRBV15 to TRBJ2-5, with D maybe TRBD2 (6 bases). Germline loops: CDR1 LNHNV, CDR2 YYDKDF (reference sequence). The CDR3 runs 15 residues. The V end was cut by 0 bases, the J end by 1 base, with 9 bases between. DNA of the CDR3: TGTGCCACCAGCAGAGATGTGGAGGGCCAAGAGACCCAGTACTTC. This encodes CATSRDVEGQETQYF.

This clonotype was recorded a few times. The V gene is TRBV20-1, the J gene TRBJ1-5; 8 nucleotides align to TRBD1. The V gene end was trimmed by 6 bases and the J gene end by 9 bases; junction bases not matched to a gene: 13. There are 14 residues in the CDR3. Per the germline V gene, CDR1 is DFQATT and CDR2 is SNEGSKA (reference sequence). DNA for the CDR3: TGCAGTGCCAGGGACAGGTCTCAATCACGGCCCCAGCATTTT. It yields the protein CSARDRSQSRPQHF.

In this sample, this clonotype turned up a few times. V gene TRBV20-1 combines with J gene TRBJ2-7, with 9 bases identical to TRBD2. V was clipped by 4 bases and J by 5 bases; unmatched bases: 3. Germline V gene sequence: CDR1 DFQATT, CDR2 SNEGSKA (reference sequence). This CDR3 region has 12 residues. CDR3 coding DNA: TGCAGTGCTAAGACTAGCGGACACGAGCAGTACTTC. Its protein is CSAKTSGHEQYF.

The V call is TRBV20-1, the J call TRBJ2-2; no firm D call. Germline V gives CDR1 DFQATT, CDR2 SNEGSKA (reference sequence). The CDR3 loop spans 14 amino acids. The V end lost 5 bases, the J end lost 5 bases, and 15 bases lay between the germline ends. The CDR3 nucleotides read TGCAGTGCTCCGGTGGCAGGAATTACCGGGGAGCTGTTTTTT. This encodes CSAPVAGITGELFF.

This clonotype was observed at least ten times. This sequence joins TRBV5-1 and TRBJ2-1; TRBD2 matches 11 bases. CDR1 and CDR2 from the germline V gene are SGHRS and YFSETQ. The CDR3 runs 16 residues. V shed 4 bases, J shed 7 bases, and the junction held 10 bases outside the gene matches. The CDR3 coding sequence is TGCGCCAGCAGCCTTAGACTAGCGGGAATACGGAATGAGCAGTTCTTC. It codes for CASSLRLAGIRNEQFF.

The CDR3 sequence: CAISDPSRASNTGELFF. The CDR3 bases are TGTGCCATCAGTGACCCCAGTCGGGCGTCGAACACCGGGGAGCTGTTTTTT. The chain is built from TRBV10-3 and TRBJ2-2; no clear D gene. Germline V gene sequence: CDR1 ENHRY, CDR2 SYGVKD. Trimming removed 3 bases from V and 0 bases from J, with 14 bases in between. This CDR3 region has 17 residues.

This clonotype was picked up a small number of times. The chain links TRBV12-3 or TRBV12-4 to TRBJ1-1, with no clear D. The CDR3 extends over 13 amino acids. The V end was cut by 8 bases, the J end by 7 bases, with 17 bases between. The DNA for the CDR3 is TGTGCCAGCTCGGACGGTCGCGGGGTTGAAGCTTTCTTT. It codes for CASSDGRGVEAFF.

The chain couples TRBV6-2 or TRBV6-3 to TRBJ2-1, with D perhaps assigned TRBD1 or TRBD2 (6 bases each). Trimming stripped 2 bases from V and 5 bases from J, with 19 bases between. CDR1 is MNHEY and CDR2 is SVGEGT in the germline V gene. The CDR3 covers 17 residues. In nucleotides, the CDR3 is TGTGCCAGCAGTTACCCCATGATCGGGGGCAAAGACAATGAGCAGTTCTTC. Its translation: CASSYPMIGGKDNEQFF.

The CDR3 nucleotides read TGTGCCAGCAGCTCCCCCTCAGGGGCGATCTATGGCTACACCTTC. Translated, it gives CASSSPSGAIYGYTF. J is TRBJ1-2 and V is TRBV9; possibly TRBD1 for D (6 bases). Trimming removed 4 bases from V and 4 bases from J, with 17 bases in between. Germline lookup yields CDR1 SGDLS and CDR2 YYNGEE. The CDR3 extends over 15 amino acids.

This clonotype was seen only a few times. V is TRBV5-1 and J is TRBJ2-2; the D is unclear. The CDR3 is 14 amino acids. Germline CDR1 is SGHRS and CDR2 is YFSETQ. V lost 1 base and J 8 bases, leaving 12 bases between the germline ends. Here the CDR3 reads CASSLQQTEGELFF. CDR3 bases: TGCGCCAGCAGCTTGCAACAAACCGAGGGGGAGCTGTTTTTT.

This clonotype was detected many times. The chain couples TRBV5-6 to TRBJ2-1, with a tentative D call TRBD1 (6 bases). This CDR3 contains 13 residues. V was pared by 5 bases and J by 9 bases, with 15 bases between. Per germline, CDR1 SGHDT and CDR2 YYEEEE. The CDR3 is CASSLSGVGEQFF. The CDR3 nucleotides are TGTGCCAGCAGTCTTTCAGGGGTCGGTGAGCAGTTCTTC.